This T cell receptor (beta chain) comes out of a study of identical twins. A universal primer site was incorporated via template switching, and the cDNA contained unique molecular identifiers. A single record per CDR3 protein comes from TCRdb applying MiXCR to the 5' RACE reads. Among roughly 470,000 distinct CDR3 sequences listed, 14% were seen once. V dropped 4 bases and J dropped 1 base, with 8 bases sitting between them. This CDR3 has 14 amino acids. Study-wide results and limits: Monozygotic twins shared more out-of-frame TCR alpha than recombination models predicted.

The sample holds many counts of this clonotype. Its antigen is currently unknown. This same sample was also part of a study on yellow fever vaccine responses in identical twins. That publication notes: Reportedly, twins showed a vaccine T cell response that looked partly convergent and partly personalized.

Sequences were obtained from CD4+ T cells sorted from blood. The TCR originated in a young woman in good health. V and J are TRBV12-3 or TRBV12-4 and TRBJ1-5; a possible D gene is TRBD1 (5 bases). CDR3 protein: CASSSRGSNQPQHF. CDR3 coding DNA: TGTGCCAGCAGTTCCCGGGGGAGCAATCAGCCCCAGCATTTT.